This T cell receptor beta chain originates from a study of blood T cells in healthy people across ages. Study-level results: Among long-lived donors, naive CD4+ cells were more numerous and diversity higher than in aged donors.

A second PCR, run for roughly 7 to 11 cycles, used a sample-barcoded 5' primer plus a J-beta primer mix. Each CDR3 protein is one row after TCRdb ran MiXCR on the 5' RACE reads. The sample carries about 1.6 million distinct CDR3 sequences, roughly 30% recorded once. Total RNA extraction produced at least 5 micrograms (per sample) for the study. This clonotype showed up just a few times. Its antigen remains unidentified. The CDR3 sequence is 15 residues long. The sequenced sample was blood. The sequence was collected from a woman younger than 45 in good health. The V call is TRBV12-3 or TRBV12-4, the J call TRBJ2-5, with TRBD2 matching 7 bases. The DNA end lines up better with TRBJ2-7; the J call may be wrong. The CDR3 is CASSFALAAMGEQYF. CDR3 in DNA: TGTGCCAGCAGTTTTGCTCTAGCGGCAATGGGCGAGCAGTACTTC.